Listed below are T cell receptor beta chains from one sample, sequenced in a study of shared clonotypes between healthy human individuals. TCRdb keeps only in-frame clones here, not all; method: immunoSEQ multiplex PCR. Among some 1 million clones listed, 65% to 75% were seen once. Sequencing was performed on memory CD4+ T cells sorted from blood. The receptors originated from a young man in good health. Each CDR3 is given with its conserved first and last residue. Fields, in order: J gene, D gene, clone size, V gene, CDR3 DNA, CDR3 protein. The D gene is left open where the match is weak. Not every row has a clone size; where given, it reads once, few, many or a size class.

TRBJ1-2	TRBD1	.	TRBV6-5	TGTGCCAGCAGTTATTCTGGGACAGGGAACTATGGCTACACCTTC	CASSYSGTGNYGYTF
TRBJ2-5	.	.	TRBV6-1	TGTGCCAGCAGAGTCCTGGGAGAGACCCAGTACTTC	CASRVLGETQYF
TRBJ1-2	.	.	TRBV6-5	TGTGCCAGCAGTTACTCGACGGGGGGAACCTATGGCTACACCTTC	CASSYSTGGTYGYTF
TRBJ2-7	.	.	TRBV28	TGTGCCAGCAGTCCCGTCGCCGGGGCCCTAGGTTACGAGCAGTACTTC	CASSPVAGALGYEQYF
TRBJ2-1	TRBD2	.	TRBV7-7	TGTGCTAGCGGACTAGCGGGAGGCAATGAGCAGTTCTTC	CASGLAGGNEQFF
TRBJ1-4	TRBD1	once	TRBV2	TGTGCCAGCAGGGGGACAGCATATAATGAAAAACTGTTTTTT	CASRGTAYNEKLFF
TRBJ1-6	TRBD1	.	TRBV7-2	TGTGCCAGCAGCTTAGTGGGACAGGAACCCCTCCACTTT	CASSLVGQEPLHF
TRBJ1-6	.	.	TRBV5-1	TGCGCCAGCAGCTTTGGGGGGGGAAATTCACCCCTCCACTTT	CASSFGGGNSPLHF
TRBJ2-7	.	.	TRBV11-2	TGTGCCAGCAGCTTAGAATGGTACGAGCAGTACTTC	CASSLEWYEQYF
TRBJ1-1	TRBD1	.	TRBV9	TGTGCCAGCAGCAGAGGGGTAACAGGGGCCACTGAAGCTTTCTTT	CASSRGVTGATEAFF
TRBJ2-3	TRBD2	.	TRBV19	TGTGCCAGTAGTAGACTAGCGGGAGGGATAGATACGCAGTATTTT	CASSRLAGGIDTQYF
TRBJ2-2	TRBD2	.	TRBV11-1	TGTGCCAGCAGCTTAGATAGCGGGGGGCGAACCGGGGAGCTGTTTTTT	CASSLDSGGRTGELFF
TRBJ2-7	.	.	TRBV5-1	TGCGCCAGCAGCTTGGGGCAGCGAGGAGGCGCTTACGAGCAGTACTTC	CASSLGQRGGAYEQYF
TRBJ1-2	TRBD1	.	TRBV7-9	TGTGCTTCGGGGACAGGGGGGAATTATGGCTACACCTTC	CASGTGGNYGYTF
TRBJ1-6	TRBD1	few	TRBV19	TGTGCCAGTAGTATAAGTCGACAGGGATCCTCCTATAATTCACCCCTCCACTTT	CASSISRQGSSYNSPLHF
TRBJ1-1	.	.	TRBV5-6	TGTGCCAGCAGTTCGCTCCTAGACAGATACATGAACACTGAAGCTTTCTTT	CASSSLLDRYMNTEAFF
TRBJ1-3	.	many	TRBV5-1	TGCGCCAGCAGCTTGGCTGCACAGGGTTCCGGAAACACCATATATTTT	CASSLAAQGSGNTIYF
TRBJ1-2	.	.	TRBV7-9	TGTGCCAGCAGTATCGGGGAGAAAAATGGCTACACCTTC	CASSIGEKNGYTF
TRBJ1-1	.	few	TRBV7-9	TGTGCCAGCAGGTTAGGGGTCACTGAAGCTTTCTTT	CASRLGVTEAFF
TRBJ1-1	.	.	TRBV5-1	TGCGCCAGCAGCTCATCTCCTACAGTGAACACTGAAGCTTTCTTT	CASSSSPTVNTEAFF
TRBJ2-2	TRBD2	few	TRBV2	TGTGCCAGCAGTGGAGAGGGACTAGCGTTAGGCGGGGAGCTGTTTTTT	CASSGEGLALGGELFF
TRBJ2-7	TRBD1	.	TRBV6-1	TGTGCCAGCAGTAAGACAGGGACCTACGAGCAGTACTTC	CASSKTGTYEQYF
TRBJ2-3	TRBD2	.	TRBV9	TGTGCCAGCAGCGTAGCATTGCACGCCAGCGGGGGGACCGATACGCAGTATTTT	CASSVALHASGGTDTQYF
TRBJ2-4	.	.	TRBV29-1	TGCAGCGCCACGTGGGCCAAAAACATTCAGTACTTC	CSATWAKNIQYF
TRBJ1-2	.	.	TRBV7-2	TGTGCCAGCAGCTTAAAGTCGGGGGGGACGGATGGCTACACCTTC	CASSLKSGGTDGYTF
TRBJ2-7	.	.	TRBV27	TGTGCCACCCGGGGGACGGGTAGCTCCTACGAGCAGTACTTC	CATRGTGSSYEQYF
TRBJ1-1	.	once	TRBV28	TGTGCCAGCATTATCAGGGGCGGGAACACTGAAGCTTTCTTT	CASIIRGGNTEAFF
TRBJ2-1	TRBD2	many	TRBV2	TGTGCCAGCAGCGGTAGCGGGTACAATGAGCAGTTCTTC	CASSGSGYNEQFF
TRBJ1-3	.	.	TRBV9	TGTGCCAGCAACAGGCCTGGAAACACCATATATTTT	CASNRPGNTIYF